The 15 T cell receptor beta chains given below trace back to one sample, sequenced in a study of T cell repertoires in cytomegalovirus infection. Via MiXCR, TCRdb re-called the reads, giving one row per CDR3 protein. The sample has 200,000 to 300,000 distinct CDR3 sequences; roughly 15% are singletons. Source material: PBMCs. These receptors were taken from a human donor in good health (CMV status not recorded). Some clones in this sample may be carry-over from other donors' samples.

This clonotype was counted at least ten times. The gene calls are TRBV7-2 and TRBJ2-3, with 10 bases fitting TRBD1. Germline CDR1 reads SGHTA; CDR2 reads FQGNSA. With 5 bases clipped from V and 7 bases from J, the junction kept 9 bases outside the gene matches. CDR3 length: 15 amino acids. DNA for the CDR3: TGTGCCAGCAGCCCACAGGGACAGGGGAGGAATACGCAGTATTTT. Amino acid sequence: CASSPQGQGRNTQYF.

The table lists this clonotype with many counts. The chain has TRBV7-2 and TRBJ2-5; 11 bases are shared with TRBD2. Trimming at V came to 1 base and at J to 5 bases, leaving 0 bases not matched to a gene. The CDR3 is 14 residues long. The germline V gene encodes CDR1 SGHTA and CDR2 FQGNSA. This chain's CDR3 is CASSLGTSGETQYF. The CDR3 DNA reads TGTGCCAGCAGCTTAGGGACTAGCGGGGAGACCCAGTACTTC.

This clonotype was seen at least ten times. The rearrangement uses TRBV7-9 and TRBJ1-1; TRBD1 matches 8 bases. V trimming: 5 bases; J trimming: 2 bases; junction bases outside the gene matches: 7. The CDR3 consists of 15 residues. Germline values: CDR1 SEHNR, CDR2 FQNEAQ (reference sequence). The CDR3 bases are TGTGCCAGCAGCCGGACAGGGACAAGAAACACTGAAGCTTTCTTT. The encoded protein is CASSRTGTRNTEAFF.

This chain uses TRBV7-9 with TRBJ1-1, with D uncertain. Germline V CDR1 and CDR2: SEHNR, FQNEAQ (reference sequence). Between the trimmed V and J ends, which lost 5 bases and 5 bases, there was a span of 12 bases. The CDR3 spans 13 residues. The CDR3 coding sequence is TGTGCCAGCAGCGAAACGATTGGGACTGAAGCTTTCTTT. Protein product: CASSETIGTEAFF.

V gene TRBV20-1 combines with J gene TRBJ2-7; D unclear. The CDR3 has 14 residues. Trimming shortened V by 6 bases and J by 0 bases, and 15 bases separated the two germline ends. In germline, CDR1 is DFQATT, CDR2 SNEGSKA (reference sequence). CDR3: CSAPLDPSSYEQYF. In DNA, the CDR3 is TGCAGTGCACCGCTCGACCCAAGCTCCTACGAGCAGTACTTC.

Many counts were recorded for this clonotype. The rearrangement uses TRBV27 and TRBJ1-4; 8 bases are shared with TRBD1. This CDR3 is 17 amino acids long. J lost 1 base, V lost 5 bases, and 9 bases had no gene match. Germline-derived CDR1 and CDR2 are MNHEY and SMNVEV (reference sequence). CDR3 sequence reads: CASSQTGTGITNEKLFF. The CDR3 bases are TGTGCCAGCAGTCAAACCGGGACAGGAATAACTAATGAAAAACTGTTTTTT.

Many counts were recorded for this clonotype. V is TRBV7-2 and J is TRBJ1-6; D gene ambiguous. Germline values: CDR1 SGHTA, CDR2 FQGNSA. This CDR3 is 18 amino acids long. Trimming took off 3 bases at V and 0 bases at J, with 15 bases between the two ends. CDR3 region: CASSFIGSSGSYNSPLHF. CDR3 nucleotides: TGTGCCAGCAGCTTTATCGGCTCGAGTGGCTCCTATAATTCACCCCTCCACTTT.

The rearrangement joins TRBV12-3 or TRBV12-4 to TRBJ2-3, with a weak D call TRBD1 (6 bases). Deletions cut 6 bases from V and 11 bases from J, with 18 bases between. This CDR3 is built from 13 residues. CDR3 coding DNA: TGTGCCAGCAGCTCACATTCAGGGGACGAGCAGTATTTT. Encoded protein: CASSSHSGDEQYF.

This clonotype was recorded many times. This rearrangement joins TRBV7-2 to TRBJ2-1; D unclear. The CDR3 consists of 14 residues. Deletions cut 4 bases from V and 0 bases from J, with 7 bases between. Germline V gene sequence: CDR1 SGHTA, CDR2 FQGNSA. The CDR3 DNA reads TGTGCCAGCAGCTGGGCTAACTCCTACAATGAGCAGTTCTTC. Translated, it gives CASSWANSYNEQFF.

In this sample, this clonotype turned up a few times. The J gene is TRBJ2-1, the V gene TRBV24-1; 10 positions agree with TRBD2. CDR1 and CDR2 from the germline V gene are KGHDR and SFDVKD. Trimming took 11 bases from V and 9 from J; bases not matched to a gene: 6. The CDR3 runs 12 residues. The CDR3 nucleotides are TGTGCCAGTCAGCGGGAGGGGAGTGAGCAGTTCTTC. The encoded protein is CASQREGSEQFF.

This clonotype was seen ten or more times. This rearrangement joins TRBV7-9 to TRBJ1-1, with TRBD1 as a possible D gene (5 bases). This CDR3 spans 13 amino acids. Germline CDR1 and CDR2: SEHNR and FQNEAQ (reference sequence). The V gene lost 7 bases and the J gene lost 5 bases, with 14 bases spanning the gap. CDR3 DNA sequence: TGTGCCAGCACTCTGGGGCCGCGAACTGAAGCTTTCTTT. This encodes CASTLGPRTEAFF.

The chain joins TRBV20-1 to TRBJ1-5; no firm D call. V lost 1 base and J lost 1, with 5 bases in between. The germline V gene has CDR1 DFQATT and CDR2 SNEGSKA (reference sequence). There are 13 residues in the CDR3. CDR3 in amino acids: CSARVGSNQPQHF. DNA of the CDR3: TGCAGTGCTAGAGTAGGAAGCAATCAGCCCCAGCATTTT.

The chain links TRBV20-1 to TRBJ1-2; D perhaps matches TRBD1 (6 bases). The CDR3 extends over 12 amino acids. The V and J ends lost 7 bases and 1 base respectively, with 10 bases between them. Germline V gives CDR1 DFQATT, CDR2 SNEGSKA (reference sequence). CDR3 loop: CSVRTVNYGYTF. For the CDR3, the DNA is TGCAGTGTTCGGACAGTTAACTATGGCTACACCTTC.

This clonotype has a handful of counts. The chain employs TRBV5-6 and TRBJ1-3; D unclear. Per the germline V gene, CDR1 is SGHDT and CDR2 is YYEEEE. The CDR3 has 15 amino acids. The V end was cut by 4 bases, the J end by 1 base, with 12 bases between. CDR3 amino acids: CASSNKRISGNTIYF. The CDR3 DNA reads TGTGCCAGCAGCAACAAAAGGATTTCTGGAAACACCATATATTTT.

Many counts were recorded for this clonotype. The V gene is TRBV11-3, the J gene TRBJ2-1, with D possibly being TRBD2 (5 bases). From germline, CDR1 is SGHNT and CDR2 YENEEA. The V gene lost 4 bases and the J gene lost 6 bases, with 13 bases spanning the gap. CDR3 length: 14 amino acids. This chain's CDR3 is CASSWSGVSNEQFF. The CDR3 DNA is TGTGCCAGCAGCTGGAGCGGAGTTTCCAATGAGCAGTTCTTC.